The 2 T cell receptor beta chains reported below all come from one sample, sequenced in a study of sequential checkpoint blockade in melanoma. Data came from immunoSEQ multiplex PCR; TCRdb stores just in-frame clones and leaves some out. The data show fewer than 45,000 clones, roughly 88% seen once. Treatment given: randomized to nivolumab then ipilimumab (arm A) or the reverse (arm B). The input for sequencing was CD8+ T cells sorted from blood (inferred from file names), taken from a patient given nivolumab and ipilimumab in sequence. These receptors all come from a human donor with melanoma.

This clone was detected only a few times. V usage is TRBV11-2 and J usage is TRBJ1-4, with no clear D. Trimming took off 5 bases at V and 7 bases at J, with 17 bases between the two ends. This CDR3 contains 15 residues. Germline CDR1 reads SGHAT; CDR2 reads FQNNGV. This CDR3 is CASSTSGTTGEKLFF. CDR3 nucleotide sequence: TGTGCCAGCAGCACCTCGGGAACCACGGGTGAAAAACTGTTTTTT.

For the CDR3, the DNA is TGTGCCAGCAGCACAGGGGCCTTTTTTACTGAAGCTTTCTTT. Amino acid sequence: CASSTGAFFTEAFF. The genes are TRBV6-1 and TRBJ1-1; 7 bases are shared with TRBD1. Germline V gene sequence: CDR1 MNHNS, CDR2 SASEGT. The CDR3 runs to 14 residues. The ends lost 6 bases at V and 5 bases at J; junction bases unmatched: 9.